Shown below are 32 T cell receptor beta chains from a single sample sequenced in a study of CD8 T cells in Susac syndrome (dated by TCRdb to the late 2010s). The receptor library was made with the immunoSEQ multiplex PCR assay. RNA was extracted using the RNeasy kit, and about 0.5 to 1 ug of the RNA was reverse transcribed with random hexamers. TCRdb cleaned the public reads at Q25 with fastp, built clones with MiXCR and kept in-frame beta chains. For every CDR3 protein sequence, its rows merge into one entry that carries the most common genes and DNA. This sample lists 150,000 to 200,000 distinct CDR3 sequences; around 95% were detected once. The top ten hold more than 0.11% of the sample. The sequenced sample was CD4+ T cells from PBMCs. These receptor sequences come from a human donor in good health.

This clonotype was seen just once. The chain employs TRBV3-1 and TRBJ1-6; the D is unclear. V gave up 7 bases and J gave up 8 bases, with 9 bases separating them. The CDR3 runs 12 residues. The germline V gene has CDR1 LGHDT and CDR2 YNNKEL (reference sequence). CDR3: CASTASHSPLHF. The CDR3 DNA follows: TGTGCCAGCACCGCGAGTCATTCACCCCTCCACTTT.

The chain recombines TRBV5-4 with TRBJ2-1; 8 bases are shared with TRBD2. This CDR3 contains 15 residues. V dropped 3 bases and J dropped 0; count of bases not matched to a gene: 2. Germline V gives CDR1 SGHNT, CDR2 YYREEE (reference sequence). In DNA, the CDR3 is TGTGCCAGCAGCTCTAGCGGGTTCTCCTACAATGAGCAGTTCTTC. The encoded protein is CASSSSGFSYNEQFF. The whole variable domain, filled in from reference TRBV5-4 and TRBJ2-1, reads ETGVTQSPTHLIKTRGQQVTLRCSSQSGHNTVSWYQQALGQGPQFIFQYYREEENGRGNFPPRFSGLQFPNYSSELNVNALELDDSALYLCASSSSGFSYNEQFFGPGTRLTVL.

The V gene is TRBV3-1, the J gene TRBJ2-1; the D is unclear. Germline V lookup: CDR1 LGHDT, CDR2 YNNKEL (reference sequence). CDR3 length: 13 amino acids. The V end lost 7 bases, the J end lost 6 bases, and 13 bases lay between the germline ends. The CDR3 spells CASTRLPGNEQFF. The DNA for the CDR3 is TGTGCCAGCACCCGACTCCCGGGCAATGAGCAGTTCTTC.

The CDR3 DNA reads TGTGCCAGCTCACCCCGGGCAAACCTCCAAGAGACCCAGTACTTC. This translates into CASSPRANLQETQYF. The V call is TRBV18, the J call TRBJ2-5; D unresolved. The length of the CDR3 is 15 residues. Germline CDR1 reads KGHSH; CDR2 reads LQKENI. Deletions cut 3 bases from V and 1 base from J, with 12 bases between.

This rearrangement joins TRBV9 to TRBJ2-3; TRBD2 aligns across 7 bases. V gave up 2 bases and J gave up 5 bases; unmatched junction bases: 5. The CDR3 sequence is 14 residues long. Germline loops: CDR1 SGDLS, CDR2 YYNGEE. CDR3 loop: CASSVEAGKDTQYF. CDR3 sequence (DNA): TGTGCCAGCAGCGTTGAAGCGGGGAAAGATACGCAGTATTTT.

The chain's CDR3 is CASSQDLLAGGSGEQYF. The CDR3 nucleotides read TGTGCCAGCAGCCAAGATCTACTAGCGGGGGGTTCGGGCGAGCAGTACTTC. The genes are TRBV3-1 and TRBJ2-7; 12 bases match TRBD2. This CDR3 has 17 residues. Trimming cost V 0 bases and J 6 bases; bases outside gene matches: 9. Germline V gives CDR1 LGHDT, CDR2 YNNKEL (reference sequence).

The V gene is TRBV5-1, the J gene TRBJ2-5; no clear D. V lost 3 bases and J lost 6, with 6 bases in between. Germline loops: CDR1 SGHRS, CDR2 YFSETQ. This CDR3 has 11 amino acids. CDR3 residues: CASSYHQTQYF. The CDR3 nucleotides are TGCGCCAGCAGCTATCACCAGACCCAGTACTTC.

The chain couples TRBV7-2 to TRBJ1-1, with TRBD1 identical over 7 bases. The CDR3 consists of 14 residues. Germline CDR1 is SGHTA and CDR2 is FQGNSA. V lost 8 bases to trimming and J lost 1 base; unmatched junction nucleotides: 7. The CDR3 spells CASAQDRRNTEAFF. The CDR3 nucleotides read TGTGCCAGCGCTCAGGACAGGCGGAACACTGAAGCTTTCTTT.

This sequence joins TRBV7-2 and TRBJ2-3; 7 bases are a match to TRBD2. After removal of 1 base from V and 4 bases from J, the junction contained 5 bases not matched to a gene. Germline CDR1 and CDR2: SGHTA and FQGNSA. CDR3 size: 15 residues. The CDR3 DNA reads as TGTGCCAGCAGCTTAGTAGGCGGGGGTGCAGATACGCAGTATTTT. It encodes CASSLVGGGADTQYF.

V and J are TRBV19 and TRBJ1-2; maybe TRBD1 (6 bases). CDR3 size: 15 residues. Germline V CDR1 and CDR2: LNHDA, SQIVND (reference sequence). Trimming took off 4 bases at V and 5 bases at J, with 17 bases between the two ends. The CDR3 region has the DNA TGTGCCAGTAGTACTACCACAGGGTTTCGGTATGGCTACACCTTC. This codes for CASSTTTGFRYGYTF.

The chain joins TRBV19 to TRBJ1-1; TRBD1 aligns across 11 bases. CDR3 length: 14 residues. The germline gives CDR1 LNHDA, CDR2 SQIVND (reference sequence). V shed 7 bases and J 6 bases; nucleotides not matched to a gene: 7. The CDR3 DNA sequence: TGTGCCAGTAAGCGGGACAGGGGGGGACCTGAAGCTTTCTTT. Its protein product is CASKRDRGGPEAFF.

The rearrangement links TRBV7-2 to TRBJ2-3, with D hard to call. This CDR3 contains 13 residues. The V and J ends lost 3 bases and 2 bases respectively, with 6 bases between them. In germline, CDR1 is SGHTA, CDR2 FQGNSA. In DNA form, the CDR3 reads TGTGCCAGCAGCTTGAGAGACACAGATACGCAGTATTTT. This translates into CASSLRDTDTQYF. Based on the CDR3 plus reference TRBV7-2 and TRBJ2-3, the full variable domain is GAGVSQSPSNKVTEKGKDVELRCDPISGHTALYWYRQSLGQGLEFLIYFQGNSAPDKSGLPSDRFSAERTGGSVSTLTIQRTQQEDSAVYLCASSLRDTDTQYFGPGTRLTVL.

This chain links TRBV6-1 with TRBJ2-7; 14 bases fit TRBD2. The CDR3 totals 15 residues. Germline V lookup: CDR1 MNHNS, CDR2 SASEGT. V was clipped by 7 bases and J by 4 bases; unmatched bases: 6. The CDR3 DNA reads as TGTGCCAGCAACCCGAGGACTAGCGGGGGGTACGAGCAGTACTTC. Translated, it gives CASNPRTSGGYEQYF.

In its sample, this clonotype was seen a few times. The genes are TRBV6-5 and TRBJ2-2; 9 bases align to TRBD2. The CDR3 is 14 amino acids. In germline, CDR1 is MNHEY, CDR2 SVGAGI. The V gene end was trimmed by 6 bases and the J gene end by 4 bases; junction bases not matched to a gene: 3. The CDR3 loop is CASSQAGGTGELFF. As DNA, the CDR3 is TGTGCCAGCAGCCAAGCGGGGGGCACCGGGGAGCTGTTTTTT.

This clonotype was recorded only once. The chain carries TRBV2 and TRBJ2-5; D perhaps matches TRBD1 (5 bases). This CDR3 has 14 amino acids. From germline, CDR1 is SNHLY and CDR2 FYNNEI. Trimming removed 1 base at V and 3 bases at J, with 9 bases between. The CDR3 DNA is TGTGCCAGCAGTGAAGGGGGCCGAGAAGAGACCCAGTACTTC. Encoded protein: CASSEGGREETQYF.

The CDR3 nucleotides are TGTGCCTGGAGAGGGACAGGGGGAAATCAGCCCCAGCATTTT. Protein: CAWRGTGGNQPQHF. J is TRBJ1-5 and V is TRBV30; 11 bases match TRBD1. The CDR3 spans 14 residues. Trimming cost V 3 bases and J 4 bases; bases outside gene matches: 2. CDR1 GTSNPN and CDR2 SVGIG come from the germline V gene (reference sequence). Full variable domain (outside the CDR3, taken from reference TRBV30 and TRBJ1-5): SQTIHQWPATLVQPVGSPLSLECTVEGTSNPNLYWYRQAAGRGLQLLFYSVGIGQISSEVPQNLSASRPQDRQFILSSKKLLLSDSGFYLCAWRGTGGNQPQHFGDGTRLSIL.

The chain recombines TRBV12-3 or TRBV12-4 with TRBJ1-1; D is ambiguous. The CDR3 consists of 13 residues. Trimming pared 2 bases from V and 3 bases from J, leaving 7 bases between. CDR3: CASSLNWDTEAFF. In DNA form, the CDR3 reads TGTGCCAGCAGTTTAAACTGGGACACTGAAGCTTTCTTT.

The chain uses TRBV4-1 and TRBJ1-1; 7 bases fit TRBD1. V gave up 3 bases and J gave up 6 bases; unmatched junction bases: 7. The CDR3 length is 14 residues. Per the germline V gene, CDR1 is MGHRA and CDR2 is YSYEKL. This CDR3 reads CASSHPRTGPEAFF. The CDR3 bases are TGCGCCAGCAGCCACCCCAGGACAGGTCCTGAAGCTTTCTTT.

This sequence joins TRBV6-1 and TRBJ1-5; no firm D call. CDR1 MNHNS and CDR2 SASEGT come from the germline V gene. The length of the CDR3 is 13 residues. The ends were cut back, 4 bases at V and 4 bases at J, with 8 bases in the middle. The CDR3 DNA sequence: TGTGCCAGCAGTGCTTTGGGGAATCAGCCCCAGCATTTT. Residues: CASSALGNQPQHF.

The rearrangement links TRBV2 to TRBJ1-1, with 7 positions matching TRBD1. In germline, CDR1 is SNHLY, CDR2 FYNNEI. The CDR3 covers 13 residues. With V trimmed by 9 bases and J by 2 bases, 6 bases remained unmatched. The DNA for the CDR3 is TGTGCCAGTAAAAGGGACAGCAACACTGAAGCTTTCTTT. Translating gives CASKRDSNTEAFF.

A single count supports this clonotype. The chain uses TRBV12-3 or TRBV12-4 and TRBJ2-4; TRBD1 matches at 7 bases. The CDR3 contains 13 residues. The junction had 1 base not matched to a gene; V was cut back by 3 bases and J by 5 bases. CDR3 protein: CASSLGTENIQYF. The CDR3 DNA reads TGTGCCAGCAGTTTGGGGACAGAAAACATTCAGTACTTC.

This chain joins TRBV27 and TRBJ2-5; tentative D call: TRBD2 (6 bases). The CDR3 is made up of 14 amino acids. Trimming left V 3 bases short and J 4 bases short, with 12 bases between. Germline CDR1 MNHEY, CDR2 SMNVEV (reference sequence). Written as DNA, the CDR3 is TGTGCCAGCAGTTTTGGGACTTTGGGAGAGACCCAGTACTTC. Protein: CASSFGTLGETQYF.

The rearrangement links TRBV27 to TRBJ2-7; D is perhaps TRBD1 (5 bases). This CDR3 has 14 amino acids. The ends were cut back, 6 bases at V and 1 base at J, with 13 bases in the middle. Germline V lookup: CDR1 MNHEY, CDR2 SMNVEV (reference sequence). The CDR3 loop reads CASRPTRQSYEQYF. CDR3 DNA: TGTGCCAGCAGGCCAACCAGACAGTCCTACGAGCAGTACTTC.

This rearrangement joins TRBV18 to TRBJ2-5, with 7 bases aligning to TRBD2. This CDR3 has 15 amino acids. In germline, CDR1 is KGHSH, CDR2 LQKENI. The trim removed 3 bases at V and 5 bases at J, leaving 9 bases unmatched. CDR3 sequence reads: CASSPGLAGEETQYF. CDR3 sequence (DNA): TGTGCCAGCTCACCTGGACTGGCGGGGGAGGAGACCCAGTACTTC.

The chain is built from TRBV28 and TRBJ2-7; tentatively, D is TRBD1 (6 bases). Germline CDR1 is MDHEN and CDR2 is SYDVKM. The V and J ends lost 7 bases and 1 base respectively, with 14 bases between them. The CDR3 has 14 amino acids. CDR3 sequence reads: CASISPDRSYEQYF. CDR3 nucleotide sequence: TGTGCCAGCATCAGTCCCGACAGGTCCTACGAGCAGTACTTC.

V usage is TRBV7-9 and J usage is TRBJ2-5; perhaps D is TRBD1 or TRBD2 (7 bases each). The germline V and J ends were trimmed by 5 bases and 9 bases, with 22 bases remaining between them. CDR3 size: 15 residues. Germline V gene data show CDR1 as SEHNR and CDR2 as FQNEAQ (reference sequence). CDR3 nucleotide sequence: TGTGCCAGCAGCACGCCAACAGGGGCTCGGGAGGCCCAGTACTTC. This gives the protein CASSTPTGAREAQYF.

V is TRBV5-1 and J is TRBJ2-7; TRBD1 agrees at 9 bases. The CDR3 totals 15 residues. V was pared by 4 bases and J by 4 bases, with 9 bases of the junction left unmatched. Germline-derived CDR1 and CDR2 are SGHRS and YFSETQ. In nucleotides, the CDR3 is TGCGCCAGCAGCCACTCGGGGACAGGGACGTACGAGCAGTACTTC. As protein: CASSHSGTGTYEQYF.

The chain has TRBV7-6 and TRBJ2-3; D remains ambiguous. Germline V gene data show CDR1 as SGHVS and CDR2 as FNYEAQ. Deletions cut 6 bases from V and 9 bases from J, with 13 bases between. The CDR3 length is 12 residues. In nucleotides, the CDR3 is TGTGCCAGCAGTTCTTGGGTAGGGACGCAGTATTTT. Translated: CASSSWVGTQYF.

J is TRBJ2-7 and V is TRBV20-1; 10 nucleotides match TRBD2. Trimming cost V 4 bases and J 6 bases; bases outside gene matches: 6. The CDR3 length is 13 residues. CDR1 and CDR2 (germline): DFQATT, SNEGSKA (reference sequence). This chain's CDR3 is CSATPSGGFEQYF. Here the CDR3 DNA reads TGCAGTGCTACGCCTAGCGGGGGCTTCGAGCAGTACTTC.

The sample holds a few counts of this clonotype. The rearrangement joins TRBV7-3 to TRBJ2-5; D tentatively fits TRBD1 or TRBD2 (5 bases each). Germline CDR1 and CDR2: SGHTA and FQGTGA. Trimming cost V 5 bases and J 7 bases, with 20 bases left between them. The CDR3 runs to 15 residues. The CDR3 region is CASSTPGPREGTQYF. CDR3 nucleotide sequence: TGTGCCAGCAGCACCCCGGGACCCCGGGAAGGGACCCAGTACTTC. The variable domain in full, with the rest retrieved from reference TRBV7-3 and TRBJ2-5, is GAGVSQTPSNKVTEKGKYVELRCDPISGHTALYWYRQSLGQGPEFLIYFQGTGAADDSGLPNDRFFAVRPEGSVSTLKIQRTERGDSAVYLCASSTPGPREGTQYFGPGTRLLVL.

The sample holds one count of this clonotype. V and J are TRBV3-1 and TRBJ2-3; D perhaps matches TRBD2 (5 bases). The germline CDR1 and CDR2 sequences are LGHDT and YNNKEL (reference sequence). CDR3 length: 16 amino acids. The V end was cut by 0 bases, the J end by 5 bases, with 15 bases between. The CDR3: CASSQDDARTVDTQYF. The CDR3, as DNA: TGTGCCAGCAGCCAAGACGACGCCCGGACTGTAGATACGCAGTATTTT.

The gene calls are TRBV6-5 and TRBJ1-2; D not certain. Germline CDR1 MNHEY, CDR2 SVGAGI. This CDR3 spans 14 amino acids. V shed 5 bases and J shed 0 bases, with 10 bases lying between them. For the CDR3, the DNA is TGTGCCAGCAGTGCGCTGCAGCCTAACTATGGCTACACCTTC. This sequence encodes CASSALQPNYGYTF.